These 31 T cell receptor beta chains share one sample of origin, sequenced in a study of blood T cell repertoires in COVID-19. Repertoires were generated with immunoSEQ multiplex PCR, while TCRdb's copy carries only in-frame clones and drops some. The table shows roughly 250,000 clones, with 70% to 90% occurring only once. The sequenced material came from PBMCs or T cells enriched from blood (not recorded which). The source is a woman aged 25 to 39 who had recovered from COVID-19.

This sequence joins TRBV4-1 and TRBJ2-6, with D possibly TRBD2 on 6 matching bases. The ends were cut back, 4 bases at V and 0 bases at J, with 16 bases in the middle. Per the germline V gene, CDR1 is MGHRA and CDR2 is YSYEKL. The CDR3 covers 18 residues. The CDR3 protein is CASSPTGGFLSGANVLTF. In DNA form, the CDR3 reads TGCGCCAGCAGCCCAACCGGAGGGTTTCTCTCTGGGGCCAACGTCCTGACTTTC.

The chain recombines TRBV6-1 with TRBJ2-7; the D gene is possibly TRBD1 (6 bases). The germline CDR1 and CDR2 sequences are MNHNS and SASEGT. The V gene lost 5 bases and the J gene lost 3 bases, with 11 bases spanning the gap. This CDR3 is built from 13 residues. This CDR3 reads CASSRTVDYEQYF. Written as DNA, the CDR3 is TGTGCCAGCAGTCGGACAGTAGACTACGAGCAGTACTTC.

The chain combines TRBV5-1 with TRBJ2-2; 10 bases line up with TRBD2. CDR3 size: 18 residues. Unmatched junction bases numbered 15, after V lost 4 bases and J lost 6 bases. Germline CDR1 is SGHRS and CDR2 is YFSETQ. The CDR3 nucleotides read TGCGCCAGCAGCGGGCCGGGACTAGCGCTTTATGGGGCCGGGGAGCTGTTTTTT. This sequence encodes CASSGPGLALYGAGELFF.

The genes are TRBV12-3 or TRBV12-4 and TRBJ2-1, with D uncertain. This CDR3 is built from 13 residues. The V end lost 6 bases, the J end lost 5 bases, and 11 bases lay between the germline ends. The CDR3 here is CASSQTLNNEQFF. CDR3 nucleotides: TGTGCCAGCAGCCAGACATTGAACAATGAGCAGTTCTTC.

The chain combines TRBV5-6 with TRBJ1-5, with D perhaps TRBD1 (6 bases). Deletions cut 2 bases from V and 6 bases from J, with 15 bases between. This CDR3 has 15 residues. Germline-derived CDR1 and CDR2 are SGHDT and YYEEEE. The CDR3 reads CASSFGGGAGQPQHF. The CDR3 region has the DNA TGTGCCAGCAGCTTTGGCGGGGGGGCGGGTCAGCCCCAGCATTTT.

This chain uses TRBV5-4 with TRBJ1-2, with a weak D call TRBD1 (6 bases). Germline CDR1 SGHNT, CDR2 YYREEE (reference sequence). V was shortened by 0 bases and J by 0 bases, with 12 bases between the two germline ends. The CDR3 runs to 16 residues. The CDR3 region is CASSLAGGGTNYGYTF. The CDR3 DNA follows: TGTGCCAGCAGCTTGGCCGGGGGGGGCACTAACTATGGCTACACCTTC.

The table lists this clone with a few counts. The CDR3 DNA follows: TGTGCCAGCAGGTCGGGTAGCGGGATGTCCTACAATGAGCAGTTCTTC. It translates to CASRSGSGMSYNEQFF. The V and J genes are TRBV7-9 and TRBJ2-1, with 8 bases aligning to TRBD2. Germline CDR1 reads SEHNR; CDR2 reads FQNEAQ (reference sequence). Trimming took 6 bases from V and 1 from J; bases not matched to a gene: 8. CDR3 length: 16 residues.

This chain links TRBV4-1 with TRBJ2-7; 8 bases are a match to TRBD1. CDR1 MGHRA and CDR2 YSYEKL come from the germline V gene. The CDR3 is 14 amino acids. V shed 3 bases, J shed 3 bases, and the junction held 4 bases outside the gene matches. In DNA form, the CDR3 reads TGCGCCAGCAGCCAGACAGGGGTTAGCTACGAGCAGTACTTC. This gives the protein CASSQTGVSYEQYF.

Concerning this clone: Its ends do not fully match the called genes, so a read error is possible. This chain links TRBV28 with TRBJ1-3; weak D call: TRBD1 (5 bases). This CDR3 has 16 amino acids. Looked up from germline, CDR1 is MDHEN and CDR2 is SYDVKM. The CDR3 DNA follows: TGTGCCAGTAGTTACGCGGCGGGACTTACGGGAAACACCATATATTTT. The encoded protein is CASSYAAGLTGNTIYF.

The chain uses TRBV4-1 and TRBJ2-7; D remains ambiguous. The CDR3 loop spans 16 amino acids. The V end lost 6 bases, the J end lost 3 bases, and 21 bases lay between the germline ends. Germline CDR1 and CDR2: MGHRA and YSYEKL. For the CDR3, the DNA is TGCGCCAGCAGTCTCCTTTACCTCCCTGCCGGCTACGAGCAGTACTTC. Protein product: CASSLLYLPAGYEQYF.

This chain links TRBV4-1 with TRBJ2-2; TRBD1 might be the D (6 bases). This CDR3 spans 15 amino acids. Germline CDR1 reads MGHRA; CDR2 reads YSYEKL. V dropped 2 bases and J dropped 4 bases, with 11 bases sitting between them. DNA of the CDR3: TGCGCCAGCAGCCAATCGACAGGCCCCACCGGGGAGCTGTTTTTT. Translated: CASSQSTGPTGELFF.

V is TRBV30 and J is TRBJ1-2, with TRBD1 matching 9 bases. Unmatched junction bases numbered 14, after V lost 4 bases and J lost 8 bases. The CDR3 spans 15 residues. The germline gives CDR1 GTSNPN, CDR2 SVGIG (reference sequence). In DNA, the CDR3 is TGTGCCTGGACCCAAGGACAGGGGCAGTTTGAGGGCTACACCTTC. Its protein product is CAWTQGQGQFEGYTF.

V and J are TRBV4-1 and TRBJ1-5; D call uncertain. CDR3 size: 15 residues. Trimming left V 5 bases short and J 0 bases short, with 11 bases between. Germline V gene data show CDR1 as MGHRA and CDR2 as YSYEKL. Here the CDR3 DNA reads TGCGCCAGCAGCTCGGACGGGAATAGCAATCAGCCCCAGCATTTT. Protein: CASSSDGNSNQPQHF.

The chain combines TRBV29-1 with TRBJ1-1, with 8 bases identical to TRBD1. The germline CDR1 and CDR2 sequences are SQVTM and ANQGSEA. The CDR3 loop spans 13 amino acids. Unmatched junction bases numbered 6, after V lost 8 bases and J lost 1 base. The CDR3 DNA reads as TGCAGCACGAGGACAGGGACGAACACTGAAGCTTTCTTT. As protein: CSTRTGTNTEAFF.

The rearrangement joins TRBV11-2 to TRBJ1-5; TRBD1 aligns across 10 bases. The germline V gene has CDR1 SGHAT and CDR2 FQNNGV. The CDR3 sequence is 16 residues long. Trimming took 0 bases from V and 6 from J; bases not matched to a gene: 5. The CDR3 nucleotides read TGTGCCAGCAGCTTAGATTGGGGACAGGGGAGTCAGCCCCAGCATTTT. Amino acid sequence: CASSLDWGQGSQPQHF.

This clone was observed many times. V usage is TRBV19 and J usage is TRBJ1-2, with D maybe TRBD1 (5 bases). The CDR3 runs to 15 residues. Germline V lookup: CDR1 LNHDA, CDR2 SQIVND (reference sequence). Trimming cost V 3 bases and J 3 bases, with 14 bases left between them. The CDR3 DNA follows: TGTGCCAGTAGTATGGGGACTGACAGTTACTATGGCTACACCTTC. It specifies CASSMGTDSYYGYTF.

This clone was picked up a small number of times. This chain links TRBV29-1 with TRBJ1-5, with 9 bases lining up with TRBD1. Germline values: CDR1 SQVTM, CDR2 ANQGSEA. V gave up 4 bases and J gave up 2 bases; unmatched junction bases: 3. This CDR3 region has 14 residues. In nucleotides, the CDR3 is TGCAGCGTTGCCGGGGACAGGGGCAATCAGCCCCAGCATTTT. Amino acids: CSVAGDRGNQPQHF.

The sample holds one count of this clone. The chain uses TRBV5-5 and TRBJ1-5, with TRBD1 identical over 8 bases. The ends lost 2 bases at V and 0 bases at J; junction bases unmatched: 4. The CDR3 has 16 amino acids. Germline CDR1 and CDR2: SGHKS and YYEKEE (reference sequence). The DNA of the CDR3 is TGTGCCAGCAGCTTCCGGGACAGGTATAGCAATCAGCCCCAGCATTTT. As protein: CASSFRDRYSNQPQHF.

The rearrangement uses TRBV27 and TRBJ1-2, with 9 nucleotides matching TRBD1. Germline V lookup: CDR1 MNHEY, CDR2 SMNVEV (reference sequence). The CDR3 consists of 14 residues. V dropped 1 base and J dropped 7; count of bases not matched to a gene: 4. CDR3 loop: CASSLLGTGFGYTF. The CDR3 nucleotides read TGTGCCAGCAGTTTATTAGGGACAGGGTTTGGCTACACCTTC.

The chain uses TRBV6-5 and TRBJ1-2; the D gene is possibly TRBD1 (6 bases). Germline CDR1 and CDR2: MNHEY and SVGAGI. Trimming removed 0 bases from V and 3 bases from J, with 11 bases in between. This CDR3 is built from 15 residues. In DNA form, the CDR3 reads TGTGCCAGCAGTTACTCGCAGCAGGGGCACTATGGCTACACCTTC. Its protein product is CASSYSQQGHYGYTF.

The rearrangement uses TRBV24-1 and TRBJ2-2; D is possibly TRBD1 (5 bases). V lost 7 bases and J 2 bases, leaving 10 bases between the germline ends. The CDR3 spans 14 residues. Germline CDR1 and CDR2: KGHDR and SFDVKD. CDR3 in amino acids: CATRKDTNTGELFF. The CDR3 nucleotides are TGTGCCACCAGAAAGGACACTAACACCGGGGAGCTGTTTTTT.

This clone was seen a handful of times. V usage is TRBV2 and J usage is TRBJ1-2, with a possible D match to TRBD1 (6 bases). The germline V gene encodes CDR1 SNHLY and CDR2 FYNNEI. The CDR3 has 13 amino acids. V shed 7 bases and J shed 2 bases, with 11 bases lying between them. The CDR3 nucleotides read TGTGCCAGCACCCCCAGGGGAAACTATGGCTACACCTTC. Its translation: CASTPRGNYGYTF.

This chain uses TRBV3-1 (or the pseudogene TRBV3-2) with TRBJ1-4; D is possibly TRBD1 (6 bases). Trimming removed 4 bases from V and 8 bases from J, with 20 bases in between. Germline CDR1 and CDR2: LGHDT and YNNKEL (reference sequence). This CDR3 has 16 amino acids. As DNA, the CDR3 is TGTGCCAGCAGCCCCTCAGGGGAATCGGGGCGAGAAAAACTGTTTTTT. Amino acids: CASSPSGESGREKLFF.

The chain joins TRBV7-9 to TRBJ2-7; possibly TRBD1 for D (7 bases). Germline V gene sequence: CDR1 SEHNR, CDR2 FQNEAQ (reference sequence). The germline V and J ends were trimmed by 3 bases and 2 bases, with 14 bases remaining between them. The CDR3 covers 15 residues. In DNA form, the CDR3 reads TGTGCCAGCAGCTTCGGGGGACAGAGACCCTACGAGCAGTACTTC. Translated, it gives CASSFGGQRPYEQYF.

This sequence joins TRBV11-1 and TRBJ2-1; a possible D gene is TRBD2 (5 bases). V lost 2 bases and J lost 5, with 10 bases in between. Germline assignment: CDR1 SGHAT and CDR2 FQDESV (reference sequence). The CDR3 runs 14 residues. Written as DNA, the CDR3 is TGTGCCAGCAGCTTAAGAGGAGGTGACAATGAGCAGTTCTTC. It codes for CASSLRGGDNEQFF.

V is TRBV24-1 and J is TRBJ1-4, with D tentatively TRBD1 (5 bases). The germline V and J ends were trimmed by 1 base and 10 bases, with 6 bases remaining between them. The V gene's germline CDR1 is KGHDR and CDR2 SFDVKD. The CDR3 is made up of 12 amino acids. In DNA, the CDR3 is TGTGCCACCAGTGATTTCCAGGGAAAACTGTTTTTT. Amino acids: CATSDFQGKLFF.

The chain has TRBV9 and TRBJ2-4, with a tentative D call TRBD2 (6 bases). Germline V gives CDR1 SGDLS, CDR2 YYNGEE. The CDR3 contains 14 residues. Trimming stripped 4 bases from V and 4 bases from J, with 12 bases between. CDR3 coding DNA: TGTGCCAGCAGCCTGGGCGGGATTAAAAACATTCAGTACTTC. Translated, it gives CASSLGGIKNIQYF.

The gene calls are TRBV18 and TRBJ2-7; TRBD2 matches 9 bases. The germline CDR1 and CDR2 sequences are KGHSH and LQKENI. V lost 2 bases and J lost 4; bases outside the gene matches: 18. CDR3 length: 19 residues. CDR3 region: CASSPYGAVLAGISYEQYF. CDR3 nucleotides: TGTGCCAGCTCACCATACGGGGCAGTTCTAGCGGGGATTTCGTACGAGCAGTACTTC.

The CDR3 loop is CASRMGRENTEAFF. CDR3 DNA: TGTGCCAGTCGCATGGGCAGAGAGAACACTGAAGCTTTCTTT. V is TRBV19 and J is TRBJ1-1, with unresolved D. CDR1 is LNHDA and CDR2 is SQIVND in the germline V gene (reference sequence). This CDR3 spans 14 amino acids. V was pared by 8 bases and J by 1 base, with 14 bases between.

The chain combines TRBV19 with TRBJ1-1; possibly TRBD1 for D (5 bases). The V gene's germline CDR1 is LNHDA and CDR2 SQIVND (reference sequence). The CDR3 is made up of 13 amino acids. Between the trimmed V and J ends, which lost 4 bases and 1 base, there was a span of 7 bases. The CDR3 nucleotides are TGTGCCAGTAGTAGTCAGGGGAACACTGAAGCTTTCTTT. Translated: CASSSQGNTEAFF.

V is TRBV14 and J is TRBJ2-3; the match to TRBD2 covers 12 bases. Germline V gene lookup returns CDR1 SGHDN and CDR2 FVKESK. The CDR3 consists of 16 residues. V dropped 5 bases and J dropped 2; count of bases not matched to a gene: 5. For the CDR3, the DNA is TGTGCCAGCAGCAGACTAGCGGGGGTCCTCACAGATACGCAGTATTTT. It codes for CASSRLAGVLTDTQYF.